The 9 T cell receptor beta chains presented below share a single source sample, sequenced in a study of T cells in Graves' hyperthyroidism and ophthalmopathy. What was amplified from RNA transcripts were TCR beta CDR3 regions. In the first-round RT-PCR of the TCR CDR3, the HTBI primer set was used. TCRdb re-analysed the multiplex PCR reads in MiXCR, keeping a single row per CDR3 protein. This sample has almost 600,000 distinct CDR3 sequences; 35% to 55% occur once, and the top ten carry about 7.8%. What was sequenced was peripheral blood or thyroid tissue (not recorded which). Receptors originate from a woman between 18 and 29 years old with Graves' hyperthyroidism.

This clonotype was counted at least ten times. The chain uses TRBV20-1 and TRBJ2-3; the match to TRBD1 covers 9 bases. V shed 5 bases and J 0 bases; nucleotides not matched to a gene: 3. This CDR3 is built from 14 residues. The germline gives CDR1 DFQATT, CDR2 SNEGSKA (reference sequence). This CDR3 reads CSAPTGGSTDTQYF. For the CDR3, the DNA is TGCAGTGCTCCGACAGGGGGGAGCACAGATACGCAGTATTTT.

The CDR3: CASSIQEGWTEAFF. DNA of the CDR3: TGTGCCAGTAGTATTCAGGAGGGATGGACTGAAGCTTTCTTT. This sequence joins TRBV19 and TRBJ1-1; D is undetermined. V lost 3 bases, J lost 5 bases, and 13 bases lay in between. Germline V lookup: CDR1 LNHDA, CDR2 SQIVND (reference sequence). CDR3 size: 14 residues.

This clonotype was seen many times. The chain uses TRBV2 and TRBJ2-5, with 8 bases lining up with TRBD1. Unmatched junction bases numbered 2, after V lost 5 bases and J lost 3 bases. The germline V gene encodes CDR1 SNHLY and CDR2 FYNNEI. CDR3 length equals 13 residues. The CDR3 DNA sequence: TGTGCCAGCAGTAAGGGACAGGAAGAGACCCAGTACTTC. It codes for CASSKGQEETQYF.

The chain couples TRBV7-2 to TRBJ1-5; D is ambiguous. The CDR3 covers 13 residues. Germline V gene lookup returns CDR1 SGHTA and CDR2 FQGNSA. V dropped 4 bases and J dropped 3 bases, with 7 bases sitting between them. The CDR3 nucleotides read TGTGCCAGCAGCTCAGCAGTCAATCAGCCCCAGCATTTT. It encodes CASSSAVNQPQHF.

Points on this clonotype: One end of the junction varies from germline; a read error may be responsible. The rearrangement links TRBV6-6 to TRBJ2-7, with unresolved D. Germline CDR1 is MNHNY and CDR2 is SVGAGI (reference sequence). The CDR3 is made up of 14 amino acids. CDR3 DNA sequence: TGTGCCAGCAGTCACTCCGTGGGAATGAACGAGCAGTACTTC. This sequence encodes CASSHSVGMNEQYF.

This chain connects TRBV13 to TRBJ1-4; D perhaps matches TRBD1 (5 bases). This CDR3 comprises 17 residues. V was trimmed by 2 bases and J by 7 bases, leaving 20 bases between them. Germline values: CDR1 PRHDT, CDR2 FYEKMQ (reference sequence). CDR3 sequence (DNA): TGTGCCAGCAGCTTATACTCCGGGGGAATGAACACTGAAAAACTGTTTTTT. It encodes CASSLYSGGMNTEKLFF.

V usage is TRBV6-6 and J usage is TRBJ2-7; TRBD2 matches 10 bases. CDR3 size: 16 residues. The germline CDR1 and CDR2 sequences are MNHNY and SVGAGI (reference sequence). Unmatched junction bases numbered 9, after V lost 4 bases and J lost 3 bases. The chain's CDR3 is CASSSIAGGMFYEQYF. The CDR3, as DNA: TGTGCCAGCAGTTCTATAGCGGGAGGTATGTTCTACGAGCAGTACTTC.

This clonotype was observed once. The rearrangement uses TRBV12-5 and TRBJ1-2, with D maybe TRBD1 (5 bases). Germline V gene sequence: CDR1 LGHNT, CDR2 FRNRAP. CDR3 length: 14 amino acids. The CDR3 here is CASRLGRRGYGYTF. In DNA, the CDR3 is TGTGCCAGCAGATTGGGGCGCAGAGGCTATGGCTACACCTTC.

As for this clonotype: It is unclear where the CDR3 begins or ends on the DNA, so no DNA is shown, and the CDR3 is as TCRdb lists it. The J gene is TRBJ1-4, the V gene TRBV10-1; TRBD1 is taken as the D call from the table, unchecked against the DNA. CDR1 is WNHNN, CDR2 SYGVQD, per germline (reference sequence). Termini included, the CDR3 measures 23 amino acids. Here the CDR3 reads CASSESLAYNEQFFGPGNEKLFF.